This T cell receptor beta chain came from a study of radiation and T cells in renal cell carcinoma. Study at large: Nephrectomy followed 15 Gy stereotactic body radiation by 4 weeks.

Time point indicated: baseline pretreatment blood. Treatment given: 15 Gy SBRT to primary tumor, nephrectomy 4 weeks later. Serial blood draws occurred at baseline and 2 and 4 weeks post-SBRT. The tumor was a clear cell renal cell carcinoma. Sequencing used immunoSEQ multiplex PCR; TCRdb keeps in-frame clones, though not all of them. The sample lists approximately 94,000 clones; approximately 80% were seen once. Sequenced here: blood, sampled from a patient whose treatment included radiotherapy and nephrectomy. This receptor was taken from a man in his 60s with renal cell carcinoma.

This CDR3 reads CASSLDSYTGELFF. CDR3 nucleotide sequence: TGTGCCAGCAGCTTGGATAGCTACACCGGGGAGCTGTTTTTT. The J gene is TRBJ2-2, the V gene TRBV7-2, with D uncertain. This CDR3 comprises 14 residues. From germline, CDR1 is SGHTA and CDR2 FQGNSA. V was trimmed by 3 bases and J by 3 bases, leaving 8 bases between them.